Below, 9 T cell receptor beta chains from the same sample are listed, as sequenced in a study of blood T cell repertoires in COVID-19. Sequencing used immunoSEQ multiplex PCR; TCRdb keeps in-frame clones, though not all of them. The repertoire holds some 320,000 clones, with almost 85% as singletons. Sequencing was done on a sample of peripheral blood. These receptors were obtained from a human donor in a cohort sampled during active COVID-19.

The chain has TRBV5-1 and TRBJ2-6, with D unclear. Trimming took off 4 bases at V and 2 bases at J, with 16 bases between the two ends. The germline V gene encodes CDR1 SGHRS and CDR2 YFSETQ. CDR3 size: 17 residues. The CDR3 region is CASSPTFIATGANVLTF. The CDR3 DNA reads TGCGCCAGCAGCCCCACCTTTATAGCTACTGGGGCCAACGTCCTGACTTTC.

The CDR3 bases are TGTGCCAGTAGTACAGGGGCCCGGAATCAGCCCCAGCATTTT. This translates into CASSTGARNQPQHF. This chain links TRBV19 with TRBJ1-5; tentative D call: TRBD1 (6 bases). The germline V and J ends were trimmed by 4 bases and 4 bases, with 11 bases remaining between them. The CDR3 runs to 14 residues. CDR1 is LNHDA, CDR2 SQIVND, per germline (reference sequence).

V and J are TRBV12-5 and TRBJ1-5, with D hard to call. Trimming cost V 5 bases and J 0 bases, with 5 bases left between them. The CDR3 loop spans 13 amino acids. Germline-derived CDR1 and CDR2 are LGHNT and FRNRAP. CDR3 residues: CASGMYSNQPQHF. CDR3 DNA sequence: TGTGCTAGTGGTATGTATAGCAATCAGCCCCAGCATTTT.

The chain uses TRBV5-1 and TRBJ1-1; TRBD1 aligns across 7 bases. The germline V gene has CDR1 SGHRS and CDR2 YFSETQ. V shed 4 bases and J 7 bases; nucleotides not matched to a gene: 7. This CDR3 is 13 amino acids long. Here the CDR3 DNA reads TGCGCCAGCAGCGGTATTGACAGGGATGAAGCTTTCTTT. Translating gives CASSGIDRDEAFF.

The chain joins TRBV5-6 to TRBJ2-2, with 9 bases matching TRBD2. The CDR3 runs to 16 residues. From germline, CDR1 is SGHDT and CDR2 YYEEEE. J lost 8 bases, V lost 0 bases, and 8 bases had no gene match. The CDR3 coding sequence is TGTGCCAGCAGCTTGGCGCTAGCGGGGTTACCGGGGGAGCTGTTTTTT. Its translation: CASSLALAGLPGELFF.

CDR3 loop: CASSYTREAHEQFF. The CDR3 DNA reads as TGTGCCAGCAGTTACACCCGCGAGGCGCATGAGCAGTTCTTC. The chain employs TRBV6-5 and TRBJ2-1; D gene unclear. Per the germline V gene, CDR1 is MNHEY and CDR2 is SVGAGI. V lost 2 bases to trimming and J lost 8 bases, with 13 bases between them. The CDR3 loop spans 14 amino acids.

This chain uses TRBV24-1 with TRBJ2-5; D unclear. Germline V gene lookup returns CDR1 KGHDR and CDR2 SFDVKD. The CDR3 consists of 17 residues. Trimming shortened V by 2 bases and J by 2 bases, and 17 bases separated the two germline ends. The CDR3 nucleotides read TGTGCCACCAGTGATTCCCAACTCCTACCCAGGCAAGAGACCCAGTACTTC. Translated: CATSDSQLLPRQETQYF.

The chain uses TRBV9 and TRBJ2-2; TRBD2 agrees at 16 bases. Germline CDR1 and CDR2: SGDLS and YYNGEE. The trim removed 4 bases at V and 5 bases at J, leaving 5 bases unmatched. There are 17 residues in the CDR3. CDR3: CASSPGLAGGPTGELFF. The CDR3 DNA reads TGTGCCAGCAGCCCGGGACTAGCGGGGGGGCCAACCGGGGAGCTGTTTTTT.

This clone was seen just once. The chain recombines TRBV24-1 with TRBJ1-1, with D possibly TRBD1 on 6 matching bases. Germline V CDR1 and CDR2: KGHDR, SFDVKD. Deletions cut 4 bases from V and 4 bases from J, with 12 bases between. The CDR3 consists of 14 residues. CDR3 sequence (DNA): TGTGCCACCAGTGAATCAGGGGTAAGCACTGAAGCTTTCTTT. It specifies CATSESGVSTEAFF.